This T cell receptor beta chain was identified during a study of control samples from healthy donors and cancer patients. A few counts support this clone. Only in-frame clones appear in the TCRdb table, and some are missing; sequencing was by immunoSEQ multiplex PCR. The sample shows about 61,000 clones, around 89% of them seen only once. The CDR3 is 16 residues long. Per germline, CDR1 SNHLY and CDR2 FYNNEI. The ends were cut back, 7 bases at V and 0 bases at J, with 16 bases in the middle. The V and J genes are TRBV2 and TRBJ2-1; no definite D call. The receptor was isolated from a man between 60 and 70 years old with colorectal cancer. Material: PBMCs. The CDR3 sequence: CASNSLAIPSYNEQFF. The CDR3 bases are TGTGCCAGCAACTCCTTGGCTATCCCCTCCTACAATGAGCAGTTCTTC.